Sequencing of this T cell receptor beta chain was carried out in a study of CD8 T cells in ankylosing spondylitis. Overall study findings and caveats: Earlier authors reported some of these motif variants in reactive arthritis synovial fluid and blood. Several highly homologous variants made up a TCR beta motif, and this motif appeared characteristic of ankylosing spondylitis blood. Peripheral blood samples showed relatively rare disease-linked clones, and these clones were CD8+. Reports say disease-linked clones showed up significantly more in matched ankylosing spondylitis synovial fluid.

As for this clonotype: Its antigen remains unidentified.

From germline, CDR1 is MNHNS and CDR2 SASEGT. Trimming removed 8 bases at V and 10 bases at J, with 24 bases between. There are 16 residues in the CDR3. Preparation of TCR beta libraries was done by quantitative 5'-RACE with molecular barcodes. TCRdb re-analysed the 5' RACE reads in MiXCR, keeping a single row per CDR3 protein. The sample contains a few hundred thousand distinct CDR3 sequences, 15% to 20% of which appear only once. This receptor was identified in a male donor with ankylosing spondylitis. V is TRBV6-1 and J is TRBJ1-6; TRBD1 might be the D (6 bases). The source material was blood, either unsorted or a sorted T cell fraction (not recorded which). The CDR3 region has the DNA TGTGCCAGCCTCCGGGACGGGAGGGGGTACCCATCACCCCTCCACTTT. Amino acids: CASLRDGRGYPSPLHF.